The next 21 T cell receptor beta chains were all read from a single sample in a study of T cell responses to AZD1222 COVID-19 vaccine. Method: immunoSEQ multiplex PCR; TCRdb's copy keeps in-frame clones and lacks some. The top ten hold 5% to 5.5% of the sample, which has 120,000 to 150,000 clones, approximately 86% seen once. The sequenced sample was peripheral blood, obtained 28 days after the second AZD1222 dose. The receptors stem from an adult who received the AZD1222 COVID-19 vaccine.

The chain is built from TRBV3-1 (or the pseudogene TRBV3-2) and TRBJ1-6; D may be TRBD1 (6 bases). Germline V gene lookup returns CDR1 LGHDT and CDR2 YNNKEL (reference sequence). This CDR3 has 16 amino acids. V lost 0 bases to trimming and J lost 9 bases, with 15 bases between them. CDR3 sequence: CASSQEGLGAGSPLHF. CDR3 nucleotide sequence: TGTGCCAGCAGCCAAGAAGGCCTGGGGGCCGGTTCACCCCTCCACTTT.

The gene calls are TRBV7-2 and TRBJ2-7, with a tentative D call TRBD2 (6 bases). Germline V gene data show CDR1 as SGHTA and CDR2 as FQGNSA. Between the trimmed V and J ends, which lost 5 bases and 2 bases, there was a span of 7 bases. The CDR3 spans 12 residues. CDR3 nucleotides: TGTGCCAGCAGCCCGGGAGCCTACGAGCAGTACTTC. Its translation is CASSPGAYEQYF.

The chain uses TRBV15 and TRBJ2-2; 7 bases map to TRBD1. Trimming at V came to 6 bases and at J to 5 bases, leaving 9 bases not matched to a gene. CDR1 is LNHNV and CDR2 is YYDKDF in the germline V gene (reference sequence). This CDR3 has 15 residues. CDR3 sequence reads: CATRPDRVGTGELFF. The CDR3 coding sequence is TGTGCCACCAGGCCAGACAGGGTAGGAACCGGGGAGCTGTTTTTT.

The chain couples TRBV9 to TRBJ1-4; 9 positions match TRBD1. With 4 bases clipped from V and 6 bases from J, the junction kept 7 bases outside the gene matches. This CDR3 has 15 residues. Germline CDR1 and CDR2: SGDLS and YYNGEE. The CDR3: CASSPRTGADEKLFF. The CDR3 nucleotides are TGTGCCAGCAGCCCCCGGACAGGGGCGGATGAAAAACTGTTTTTT.

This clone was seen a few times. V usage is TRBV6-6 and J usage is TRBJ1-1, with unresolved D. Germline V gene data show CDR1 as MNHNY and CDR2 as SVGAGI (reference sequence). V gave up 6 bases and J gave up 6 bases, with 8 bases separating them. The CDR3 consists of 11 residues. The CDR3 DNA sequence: TGTGCCAGCAGCCCTGTCCCTGAAGCTTTCTTT. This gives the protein CASSPVPEAFF.

CDR3 amino acids: CASSAQRGKQETQYF. Here the CDR3 DNA reads TGTGCCAGCAGTGCCCAGCGGGGCAAACAAGAGACCCAGTACTTC. The V gene is TRBV28, the J gene TRBJ2-5; 7 bases match TRBD2. This CDR3 contains 15 residues. CDR1 is MDHEN, CDR2 SYDVKM, per germline. V shed 5 bases, J shed 2 bases, and the junction held 8 bases outside the gene matches.

The DNA for the CDR3 is TGTGCCAGCTCAACGACCTCCTACGAGCAGTACTTC. This translates into CASSTTSYEQYF. V is TRBV18 and J is TRBJ2-7; D unclear. CDR1 and CDR2 from the germline V gene are KGHSH and LQKENI. V gave up 5 bases and J gave up 0 bases, with 5 bases separating them. The CDR3 totals 12 residues.

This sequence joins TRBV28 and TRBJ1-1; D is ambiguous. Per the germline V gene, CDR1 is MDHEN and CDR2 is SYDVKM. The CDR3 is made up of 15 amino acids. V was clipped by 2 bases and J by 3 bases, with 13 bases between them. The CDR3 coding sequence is TGTGCCAGCAGTTTACCCTATTCGGCCTACACTGAAGCTTTCTTT. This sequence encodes CASSLPYSAYTEAFF.

As DNA, the CDR3 is TGTGCCAGCAGTGGAGACAGGGCCTTCACTGAAGCTTTCTTT. This codes for CASSGDRAFTEAFF. This chain joins TRBV2 and TRBJ1-1, with TRBD1 matching over 7 bases. Unmatched junction bases numbered 6, after V lost 4 bases and J lost 4 bases. The CDR3 is made up of 14 amino acids. The germline V gene has CDR1 SNHLY and CDR2 FYNNEI.

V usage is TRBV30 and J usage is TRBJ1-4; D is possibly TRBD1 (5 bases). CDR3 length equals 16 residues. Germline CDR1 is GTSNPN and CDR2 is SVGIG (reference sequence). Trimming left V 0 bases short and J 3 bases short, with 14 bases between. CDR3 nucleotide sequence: TGTGCCTGGAGTGTAAAACTGGGGCAGTCTAATGAAAAACTGTTTTTT. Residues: CAWSVKLGQSNEKLFF.

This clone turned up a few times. CDR3 coding DNA: TGTGCCAGCAGTCTAGCTGGGGCTGGAAACACCATATATTTT. Translated, it gives CASSLAGAGNTIYF. The chain employs TRBV28 and TRBJ1-3, with unresolved D. Germline loops: CDR1 MDHEN, CDR2 SYDVKM. The V end was cut by 5 bases, the J end by 2 bases, with 10 bases between. This CDR3 spans 14 amino acids.

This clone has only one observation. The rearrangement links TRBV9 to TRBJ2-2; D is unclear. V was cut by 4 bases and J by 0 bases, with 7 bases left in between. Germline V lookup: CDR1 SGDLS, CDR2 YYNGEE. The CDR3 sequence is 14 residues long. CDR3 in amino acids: CASSPSSNTGELFF. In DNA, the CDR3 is TGTGCCAGCAGCCCAAGTTCGAACACCGGGGAGCTGTTTTTT.

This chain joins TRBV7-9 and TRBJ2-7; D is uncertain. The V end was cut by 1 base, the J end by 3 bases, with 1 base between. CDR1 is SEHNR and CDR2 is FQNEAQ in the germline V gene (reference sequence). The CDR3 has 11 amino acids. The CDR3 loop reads CASSLVYEQYF. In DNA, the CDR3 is TGTGCCAGCAGCTTAGTCTACGAGCAGTACTTC.

This CDR3 reads CASSQGQEQYF. The CDR3 DNA follows: TGCGCCAGCAGTCAGGGACAGGAGCAGTACTTC. The rearrangement joins TRBV23-1 to TRBJ2-7; 7 bases are a match to TRBD1. TRBV23-1 falls under the ORF class, with uncertain function. V trimming: 3 bases; J trimming: 7 bases; junction bases outside the gene matches: 0. The CDR3 covers 11 residues.

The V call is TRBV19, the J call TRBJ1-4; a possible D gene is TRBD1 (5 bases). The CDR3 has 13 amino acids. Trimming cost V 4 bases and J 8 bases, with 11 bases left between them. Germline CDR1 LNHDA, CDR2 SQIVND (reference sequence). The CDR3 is CASSTTGTEKLFF. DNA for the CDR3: TGTGCCAGTAGTACCACAGGAACCGAAAAACTGTTTTTT. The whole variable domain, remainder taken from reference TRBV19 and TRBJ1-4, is DGGITQSPKYLFRKEGQNVTLSCEQNLNHDAMYWYRQDPGQGLRLIYYSQIVNDFQKGDIAEGYSVSREKKESFPLTVTSAQKNPTAFYLCASSTTGTEKLFFGSGTQLSVL.

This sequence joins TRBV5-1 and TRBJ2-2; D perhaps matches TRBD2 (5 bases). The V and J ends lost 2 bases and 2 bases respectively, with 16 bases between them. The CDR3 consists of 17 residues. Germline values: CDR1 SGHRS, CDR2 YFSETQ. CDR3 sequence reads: CASSLGSGSGNTGELFF. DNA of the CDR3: TGCGCCAGCAGCTTAGGGTCGGGGAGTGGAAACACCGGGGAGCTGTTTTTT.

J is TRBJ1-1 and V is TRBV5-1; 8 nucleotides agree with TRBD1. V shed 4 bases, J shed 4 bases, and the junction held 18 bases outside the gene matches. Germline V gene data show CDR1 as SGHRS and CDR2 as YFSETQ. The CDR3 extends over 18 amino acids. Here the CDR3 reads CASSPGQGGVGMFTEAFF. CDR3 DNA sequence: TGCGCCAGCAGCCCCGGACAGGGAGGGGTCGGGATGTTCACTGAAGCTTTCTTT.

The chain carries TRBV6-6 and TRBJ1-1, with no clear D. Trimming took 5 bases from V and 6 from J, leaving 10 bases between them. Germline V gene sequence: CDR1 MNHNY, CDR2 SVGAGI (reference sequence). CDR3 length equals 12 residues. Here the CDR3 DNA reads TGTGCCAGCAGTACTGCTGGACCTGAAGCTTTCTTT. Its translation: CASSTAGPEAFF.

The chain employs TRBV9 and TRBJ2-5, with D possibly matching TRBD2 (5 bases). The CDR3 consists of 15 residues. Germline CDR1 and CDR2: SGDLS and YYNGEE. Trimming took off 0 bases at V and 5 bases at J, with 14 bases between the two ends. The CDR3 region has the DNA TGTGCCAGCAGCGTAGAGTCCCAATCGGGGGAGACCCAGTACTTC. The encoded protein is CASSVESQSGETQYF.

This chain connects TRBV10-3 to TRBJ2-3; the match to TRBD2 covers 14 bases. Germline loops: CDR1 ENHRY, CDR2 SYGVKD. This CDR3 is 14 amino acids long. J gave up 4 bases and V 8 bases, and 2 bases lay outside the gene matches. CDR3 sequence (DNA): TGTGCCATCGGACTAGCGGGAGGAGCAGATACGCAGTATTTT. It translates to CAIGLAGGADTQYF.

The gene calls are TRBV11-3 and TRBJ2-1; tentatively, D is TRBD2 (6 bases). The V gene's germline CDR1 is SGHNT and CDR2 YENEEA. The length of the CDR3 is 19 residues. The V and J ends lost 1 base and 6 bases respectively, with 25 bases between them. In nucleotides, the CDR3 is TGTGCCAGCAGCTTAGTCCCCCCGGGAGCGACCCCTCTCAGCAATGAGCAGTTCTTC. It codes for CASSLVPPGATPLSNEQFF. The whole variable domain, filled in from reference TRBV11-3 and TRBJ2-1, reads EAGVVQSPRYKIIEKKQPVAFWCNPISGHNTLYWYLQNLGQGPELLIRYENEEAVDDSQLPKDRFSAERLKGVDSTLKIQPAELGDSAVYLCASSLVPPGATPLSNEQFFGPGTRLTVL.